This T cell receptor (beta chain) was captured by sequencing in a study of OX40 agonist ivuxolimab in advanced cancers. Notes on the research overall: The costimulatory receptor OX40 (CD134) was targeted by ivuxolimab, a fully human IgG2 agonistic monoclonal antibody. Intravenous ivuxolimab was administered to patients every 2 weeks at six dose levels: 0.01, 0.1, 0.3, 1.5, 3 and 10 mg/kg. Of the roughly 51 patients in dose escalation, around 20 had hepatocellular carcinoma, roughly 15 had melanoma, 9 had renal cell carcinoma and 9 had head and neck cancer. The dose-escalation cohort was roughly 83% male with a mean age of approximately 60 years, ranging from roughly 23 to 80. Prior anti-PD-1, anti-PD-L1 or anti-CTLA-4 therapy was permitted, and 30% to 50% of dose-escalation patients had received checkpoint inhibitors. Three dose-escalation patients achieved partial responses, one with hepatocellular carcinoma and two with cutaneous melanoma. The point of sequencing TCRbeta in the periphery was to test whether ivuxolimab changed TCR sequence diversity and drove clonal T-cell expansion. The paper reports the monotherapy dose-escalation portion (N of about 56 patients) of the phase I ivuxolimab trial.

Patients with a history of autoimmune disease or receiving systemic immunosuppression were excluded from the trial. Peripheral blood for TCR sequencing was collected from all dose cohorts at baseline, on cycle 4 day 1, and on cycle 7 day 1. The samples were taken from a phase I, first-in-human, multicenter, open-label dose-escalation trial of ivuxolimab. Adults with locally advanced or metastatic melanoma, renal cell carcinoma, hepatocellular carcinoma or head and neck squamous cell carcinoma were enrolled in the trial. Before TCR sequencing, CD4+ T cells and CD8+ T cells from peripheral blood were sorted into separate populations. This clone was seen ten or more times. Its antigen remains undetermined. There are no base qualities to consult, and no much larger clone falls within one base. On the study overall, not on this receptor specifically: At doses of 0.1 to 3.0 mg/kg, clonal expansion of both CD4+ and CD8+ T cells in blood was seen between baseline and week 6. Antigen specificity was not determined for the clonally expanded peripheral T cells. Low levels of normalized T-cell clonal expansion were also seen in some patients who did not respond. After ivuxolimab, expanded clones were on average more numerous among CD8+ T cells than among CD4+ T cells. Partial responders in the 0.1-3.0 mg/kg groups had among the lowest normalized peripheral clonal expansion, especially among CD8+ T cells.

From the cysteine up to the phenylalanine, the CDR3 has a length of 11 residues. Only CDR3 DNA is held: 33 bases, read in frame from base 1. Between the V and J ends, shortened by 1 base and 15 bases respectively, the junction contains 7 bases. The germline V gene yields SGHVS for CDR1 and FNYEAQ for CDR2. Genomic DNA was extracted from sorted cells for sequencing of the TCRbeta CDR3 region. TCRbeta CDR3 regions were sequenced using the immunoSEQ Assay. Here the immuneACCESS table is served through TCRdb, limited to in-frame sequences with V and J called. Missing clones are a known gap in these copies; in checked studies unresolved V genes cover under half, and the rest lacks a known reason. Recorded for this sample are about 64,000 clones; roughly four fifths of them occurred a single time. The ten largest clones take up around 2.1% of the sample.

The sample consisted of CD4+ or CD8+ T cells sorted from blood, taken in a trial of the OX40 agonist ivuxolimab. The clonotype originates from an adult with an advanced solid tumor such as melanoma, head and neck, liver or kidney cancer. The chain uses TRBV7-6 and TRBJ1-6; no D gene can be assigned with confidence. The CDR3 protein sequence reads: CASSLGPDLHF. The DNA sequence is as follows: TGTGCCAGCAGCTTAGGGCCAGACCTCCACTTT. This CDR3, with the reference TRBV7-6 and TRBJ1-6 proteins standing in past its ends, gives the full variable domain GAGVSQSPRYKVTKRGQDVALRCDPISGHVSLYWYRQALGQGPEFLTYFNYEAQQDKSGLPNDRFSAERPEGSISTLTIQRTEQRDSAMYRCASSLGPDLHFGNGTRLTVT.